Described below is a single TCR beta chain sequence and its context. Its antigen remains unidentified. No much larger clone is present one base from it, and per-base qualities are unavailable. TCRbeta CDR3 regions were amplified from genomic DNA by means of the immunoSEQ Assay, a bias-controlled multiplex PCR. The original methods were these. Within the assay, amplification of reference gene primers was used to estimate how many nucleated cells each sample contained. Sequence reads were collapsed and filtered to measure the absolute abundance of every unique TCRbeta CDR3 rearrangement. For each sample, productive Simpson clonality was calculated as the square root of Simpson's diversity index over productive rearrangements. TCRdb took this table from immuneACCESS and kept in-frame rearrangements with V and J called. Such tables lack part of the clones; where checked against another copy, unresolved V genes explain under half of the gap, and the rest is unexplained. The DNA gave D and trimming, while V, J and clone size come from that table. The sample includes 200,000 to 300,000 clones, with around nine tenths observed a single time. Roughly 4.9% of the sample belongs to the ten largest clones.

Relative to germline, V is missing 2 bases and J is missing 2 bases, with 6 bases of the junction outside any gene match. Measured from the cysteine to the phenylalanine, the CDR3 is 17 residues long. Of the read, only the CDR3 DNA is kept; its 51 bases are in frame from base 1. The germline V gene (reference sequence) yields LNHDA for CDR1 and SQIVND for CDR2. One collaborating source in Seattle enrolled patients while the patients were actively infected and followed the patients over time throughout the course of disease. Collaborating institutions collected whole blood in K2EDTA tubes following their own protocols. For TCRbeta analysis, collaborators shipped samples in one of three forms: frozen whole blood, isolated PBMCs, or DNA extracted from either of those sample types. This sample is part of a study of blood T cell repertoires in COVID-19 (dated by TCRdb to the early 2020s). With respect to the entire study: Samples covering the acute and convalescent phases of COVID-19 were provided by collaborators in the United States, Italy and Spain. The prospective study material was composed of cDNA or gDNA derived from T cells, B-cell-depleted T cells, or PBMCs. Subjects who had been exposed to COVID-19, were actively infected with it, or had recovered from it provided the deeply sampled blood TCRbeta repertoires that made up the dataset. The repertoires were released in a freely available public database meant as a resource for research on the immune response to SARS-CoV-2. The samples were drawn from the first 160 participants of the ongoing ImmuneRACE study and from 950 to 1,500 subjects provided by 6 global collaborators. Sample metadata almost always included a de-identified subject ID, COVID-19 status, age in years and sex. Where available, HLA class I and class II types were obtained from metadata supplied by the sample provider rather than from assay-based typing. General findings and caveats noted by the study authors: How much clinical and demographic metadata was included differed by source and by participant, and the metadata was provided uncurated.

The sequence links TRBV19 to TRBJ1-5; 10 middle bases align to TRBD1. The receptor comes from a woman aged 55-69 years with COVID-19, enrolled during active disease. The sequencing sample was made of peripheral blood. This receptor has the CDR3 CASSIPTGGLGNQPQHF. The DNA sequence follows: TGTGCCAGTAGTATACCGACAGGGGGCTTGGGCAATCAGCCCCAGCATTTT.